Listed below are T cell receptor beta chains from one sample, sequenced in a study of Graves' ophthalmopathy and Graves' hyperthyroidism. A single record per CDR3 protein comes from TCRdb applying MiXCR to the multiplex PCR reads. The sample lists about 740,000 distinct CDR3 sequences, about 44% occurring once. The sample comprised peripheral blood. The receptors shown here come from an adult man with Graves' ophthalmopathy. The CDR3 runs from the conserved cysteine through the conserved F or W. The order of the fields is CDR3 length, J gene, D gene, clone size, V gene, CDR3 protein, CDR3 DNA. The D gene is left open where the match is weak. Clone size, where shown, is once, few, many, or a class for clones that have expanded.

14 TRBJ1-3 . many TRBV9 CASSDRASGNTIYF TGTGCCAGCAGCGACAGGGCTTCTGGAAACACCATATATTTT
14 TRBJ1-2 TRBD1 . TRBV19 CASFSGQGSYGYTF TGTGCCAGTTTCTCCGGACAGGGGTCCTATGGCTACACCTTC
16 TRBJ2-5 TRBD2 . TRBV7-9 CASSELAGGNMETQYF TGTGCCAGCAGCGAACTAGCGGGAGGGAATATGGAGACCCAGTACTTC
14 TRBJ1-5 TRBD1 . TRBV29-1 CSLGRQGLNQPQHF TGCAGCTTGGGGAGACAGGGACTCAATCAGCCCCAGCATTTT
16 TRBJ1-2 . many TRBV19 CASSPEGGRNNYGYTF TGTGCCAGTAGTCCCGAGGGGGGACGGAATAACTATGGCTACACCTTC
15 TRBJ2-2 . few TRBV5-1 CASSSTLGGTGELFF TGCGCCAGCAGCTCAACGCTAGGCGGCACCGGGGAGCTGTTTTTT
11 TRBJ2-7 . few TRBV5-1 CASSSDKEQYF TGCGCCAGCAGCTCCGACAAAGAGCAGTACTTC
13 TRBJ2-7 . many TRBV20-1 CSASSLTAYEQYF TGCAGTGCTAGTAGCCTGACAGCTTACGAGCAGTACTTC
15 TRBJ1-2 . many TRBV24-1 CATSSTSSANYGYTF TGTGCCACCTCGAGCACGTCGTCGGCTAACTATGGCTACACCTTC
14 TRBJ1-5 . . TRBV24-1 CASSYENSNQPQHF TGTGCCAGCAGTTATGAAAATAGCAATCAGCCCCAGCATTTT
13 TRBJ1-1 . many TRBV20-1 CSAPSLGNTEAFF TGCAGTGCGCCCTCCCTGGGGAACACTGAAGCTTTCTTT